The entry below describes one TCR beta chain. These data are taken from a study of control samples from healthy donors and cancer patients. The data were produced by immunoSEQ multiplex PCR, yet TCRdb's version contains in-frame clones alone and is incomplete. The sample consists of over 90,000 clones, more than 85% of them appearing once. CDR3 size: 14 residues. Germline V gene data show CDR1 as SQVTM and CDR2 as ANQGSEA. Trimming took 4 bases from V and 8 from J, leaving 20 bases between them. This clonotype originated in a man between 60 and 70 years old with lung cancer. The material sequenced was PBMCs. The chain links TRBV29-1 to TRBJ1-2, with D possibly TRBD1 on 6 matching bases. The CDR3: CSVGGGRGSEGYTF. CDR3 coding DNA: TGCAGCGTTGGAGGAGGCAGGGGTTCTGAGGGCTACACCTTC.